This T cell receptor (delta chain) was sequenced in a study of gamma-delta T cells after stem cell transplantation. This clone has more than one count but fewer than ten. Other DNA sequences in this specimen translate into the identical CDR3. The CDR3 loop spans 17 amino acids. Per the germline V gene, CDR1 is GEAIGNYY and CDR2 is EKD. V was pared by 2 bases and J by 0 bases, with 2 bases of the junction left unmatched. TCRdb redid clone calling on the RT-PCR reads using CATT. The table shows about 11,000 delta-chain clones, with approximately 38% occurring only once. The sequenced material came from gamma-delta T cells. The chain recombines TRDV2 with TRDJ3; 8 bases fit TRDD3. This clonotype was sampled from a human donor. It is not recorded whose cells these are; they may come from a transplant donor. CDR3 nucleotide sequence: TGTGCCTGTGACAGTACTGGGGGCTCCTGGGACACCCGACAGATGTTTTTC. This sequence encodes CACDSTGGSWDTRQMFF.